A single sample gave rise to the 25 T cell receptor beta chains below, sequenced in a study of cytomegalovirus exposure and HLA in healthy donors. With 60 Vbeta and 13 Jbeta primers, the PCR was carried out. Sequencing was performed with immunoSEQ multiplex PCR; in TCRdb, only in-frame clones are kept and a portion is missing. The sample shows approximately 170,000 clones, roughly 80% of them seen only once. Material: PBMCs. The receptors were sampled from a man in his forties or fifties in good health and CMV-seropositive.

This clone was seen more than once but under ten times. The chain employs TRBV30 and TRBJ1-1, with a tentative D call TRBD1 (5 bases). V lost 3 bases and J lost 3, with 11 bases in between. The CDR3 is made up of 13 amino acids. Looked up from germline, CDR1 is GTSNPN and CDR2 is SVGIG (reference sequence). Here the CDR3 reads CAWSGPGDTEAFF. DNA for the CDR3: TGTGCCTGGAGCGGGCCGGGGGACACTGAAGCTTTCTTT. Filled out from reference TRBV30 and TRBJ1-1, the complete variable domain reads SQTIHQWPATLVQPVGSPLSLECTVEGTSNPNLYWYRQAAGRGLQLLFYSVGIGQISSEVPQNLSASRPQDRQFILSSKKLLLSDSGFYLCAWSGPGDTEAFFGQGTRLTVV.

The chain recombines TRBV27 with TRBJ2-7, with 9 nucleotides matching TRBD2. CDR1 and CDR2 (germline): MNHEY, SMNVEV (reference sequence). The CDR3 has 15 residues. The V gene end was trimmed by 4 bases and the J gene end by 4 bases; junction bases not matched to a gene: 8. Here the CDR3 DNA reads TGTGCCAGCAGTTCCCCCCTAGCGGGATATTACGAGCAGTACTTC. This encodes CASSSPLAGYYEQYF.

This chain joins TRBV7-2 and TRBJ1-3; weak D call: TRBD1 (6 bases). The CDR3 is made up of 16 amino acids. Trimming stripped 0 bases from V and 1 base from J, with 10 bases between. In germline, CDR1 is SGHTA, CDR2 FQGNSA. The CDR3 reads CASSLAGQRSGNTIYF. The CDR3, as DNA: TGTGCCAGCAGCTTAGCAGGACAGCGTTCTGGAAACACCATATATTTT.

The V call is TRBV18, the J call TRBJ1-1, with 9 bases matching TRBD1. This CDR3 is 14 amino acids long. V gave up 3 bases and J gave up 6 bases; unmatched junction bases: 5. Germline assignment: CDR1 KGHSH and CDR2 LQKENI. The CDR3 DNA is TGTGCCAGCTCACCCGGACAGGGGAGGCCTGAAGCTTTCTTT. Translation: CASSPGQGRPEAFF.

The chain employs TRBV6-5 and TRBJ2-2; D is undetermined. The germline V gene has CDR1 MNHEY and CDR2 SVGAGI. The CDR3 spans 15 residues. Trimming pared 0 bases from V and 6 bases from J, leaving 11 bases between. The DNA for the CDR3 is TGTGCCAGCAGTTACTCGAGTCTCATCCCCGGGGAGCTGTTTTTT. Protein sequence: CASSYSSLIPGELFF.

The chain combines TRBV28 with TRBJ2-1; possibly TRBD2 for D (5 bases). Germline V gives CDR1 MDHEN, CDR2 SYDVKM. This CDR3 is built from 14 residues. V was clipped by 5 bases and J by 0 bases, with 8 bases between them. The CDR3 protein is CASSVAPSYNEQFF. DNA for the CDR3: TGTGCCAGCAGTGTAGCGCCCTCCTACAATGAGCAGTTCTTC.

The CDR3 protein is CASSAGSNQPQHF. The CDR3 coding sequence is TGTGCCAGTAGTGCCGGGAGCAATCAGCCCCAGCATTTT. The chain carries TRBV19 and TRBJ1-5; D call uncertain. Germline CDR1 LNHDA, CDR2 SQIVND (reference sequence). V was pared by 5 bases and J by 1 base, with 6 bases between. The CDR3 has 13 amino acids.

This chain's CDR3 is CAISEPHRVGYNEQFF. CDR3 DNA sequence: TGTGCCATCAGTGAGCCTCACAGGGTCGGTTACAATGAGCAGTTCTTC. The gene calls are TRBV10-3 and TRBJ2-1; D might be TRBD1 (6 bases). V was cut by 2 bases and J by 4 bases, with 15 bases left in between. The CDR3 contains 16 residues. CDR1 and CDR2 from the germline V gene are ENHRY and SYGVKD.

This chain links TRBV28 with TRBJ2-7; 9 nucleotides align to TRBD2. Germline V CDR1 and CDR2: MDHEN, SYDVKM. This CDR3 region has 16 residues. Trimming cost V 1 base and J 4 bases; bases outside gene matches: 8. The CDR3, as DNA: TGTGCCAGCAGTTTATACGGCGGGAGGGCCAGTTACGAGCAGTACTTC. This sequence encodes CASSLYGGRASYEQYF. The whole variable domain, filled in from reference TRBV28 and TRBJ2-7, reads DVKVTQSSRYLVKRTGEKVFLECVQDMDHENMFWYRQDPGLGLRLIYFSYDVKMKEKGDIPEGYSVSREKKERFSLILESASTNQTSMYLCASSLYGGRASYEQYFGPGTRLTVT.

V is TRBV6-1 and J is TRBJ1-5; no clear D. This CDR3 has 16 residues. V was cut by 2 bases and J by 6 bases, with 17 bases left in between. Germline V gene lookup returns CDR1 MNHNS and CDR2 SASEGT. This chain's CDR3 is CASSENFRRVVQPQHF. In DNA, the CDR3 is TGTGCCAGCAGTGAAAATTTTCGGAGGGTTGTTCAGCCCCAGCATTTT.

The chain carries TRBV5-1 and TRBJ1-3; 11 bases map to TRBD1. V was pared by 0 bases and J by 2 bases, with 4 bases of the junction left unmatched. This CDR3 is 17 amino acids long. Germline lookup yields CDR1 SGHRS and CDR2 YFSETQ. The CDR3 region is CASSLADRGQAGNTIYF. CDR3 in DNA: TGCGCCAGCAGCTTGGCGGACAGGGGGCAAGCTGGAAACACCATATATTTT. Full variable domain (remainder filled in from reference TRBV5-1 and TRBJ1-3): KAGVTQTPRYLIKTRGQQVTLSCSPISGHRSVSWYQQTPGQGLQFLFEYFSETQRNKGNFPGRFSGRQFSNSRSEMNVSTLELGDSALYLCASSLADRGQAGNTIYFGEGSWLTVV.

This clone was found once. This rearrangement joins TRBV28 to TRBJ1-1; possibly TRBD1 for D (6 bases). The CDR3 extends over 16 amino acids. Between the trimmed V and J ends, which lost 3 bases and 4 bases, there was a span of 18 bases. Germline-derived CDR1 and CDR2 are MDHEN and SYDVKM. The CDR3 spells CASSLRGQSISTEAFF. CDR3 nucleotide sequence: TGTGCCAGCAGTTTGCGAGGACAGAGTATCTCCACTGAAGCTTTCTTT.

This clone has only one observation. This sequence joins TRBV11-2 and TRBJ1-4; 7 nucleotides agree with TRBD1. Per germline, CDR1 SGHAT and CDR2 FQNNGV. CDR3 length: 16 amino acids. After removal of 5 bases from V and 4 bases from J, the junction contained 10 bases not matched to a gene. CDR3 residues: CASSPRTGGGNEKLFF. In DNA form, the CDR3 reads TGTGCCAGCAGCCCCCGGACAGGTGGGGGTAATGAAAAACTGTTTTTT.

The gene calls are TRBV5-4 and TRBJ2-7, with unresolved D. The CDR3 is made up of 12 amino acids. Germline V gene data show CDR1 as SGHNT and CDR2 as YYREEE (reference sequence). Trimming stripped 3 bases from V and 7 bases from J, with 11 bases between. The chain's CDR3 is CASSSPRGEQYF. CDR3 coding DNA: TGTGCCAGCAGCTCTCCCAGAGGAGAGCAGTACTTC.

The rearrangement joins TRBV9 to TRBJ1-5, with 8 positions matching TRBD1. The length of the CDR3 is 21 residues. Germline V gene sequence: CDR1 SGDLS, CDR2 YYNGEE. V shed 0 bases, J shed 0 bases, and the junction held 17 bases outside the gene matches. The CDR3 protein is CASSVEVEGQERTHSNQPQHF. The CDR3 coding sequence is TGTGCCAGCAGCGTAGAGGTGGAGGGACAGGAGAGAACACATAGCAATCAGCCCCAGCATTTT.

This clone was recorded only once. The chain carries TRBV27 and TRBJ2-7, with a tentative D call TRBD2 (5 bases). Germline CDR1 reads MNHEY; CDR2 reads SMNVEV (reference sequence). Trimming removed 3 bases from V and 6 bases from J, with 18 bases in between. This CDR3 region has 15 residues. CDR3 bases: TGTGCCAGCAGTTTGGGCGCCCGGGGTTTCCGCGAGCAGTACTTC. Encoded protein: CASSLGARGFREQYF.

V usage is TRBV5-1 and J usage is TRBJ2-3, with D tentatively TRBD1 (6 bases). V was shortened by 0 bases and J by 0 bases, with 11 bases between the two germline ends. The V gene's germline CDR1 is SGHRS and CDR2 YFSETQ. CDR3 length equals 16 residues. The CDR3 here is CASSLVGAASTDTQYF. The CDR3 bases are TGCGCCAGCAGCTTGGTGGGGGCTGCTAGCACAGATACGCAGTATTTT.

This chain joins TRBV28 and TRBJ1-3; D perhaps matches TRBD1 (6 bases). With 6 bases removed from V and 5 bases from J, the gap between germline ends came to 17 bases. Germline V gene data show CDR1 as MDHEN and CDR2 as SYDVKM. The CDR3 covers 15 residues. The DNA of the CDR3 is TGTGCCAGCAGCTCAGGGGAAGGTTGGAGAAACACCATATATTTT. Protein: CASSSGEGWRNTIYF.

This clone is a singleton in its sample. The CDR3 loop reads CASSLGQGDYGYTF. The CDR3 coding sequence is TGTGCCAGCAGCTTGGGACAGGGGGACTATGGCTACACCTTC. The J gene is TRBJ1-2, the V gene TRBV5-4, with 9 bases lining up with TRBD1. Germline values: CDR1 SGHNT, CDR2 YYREEE (reference sequence). The CDR3 spans 14 residues. The J segment lost 3 bases and the V segment lost 0 bases, leaving 0 bases of the junction unmatched.

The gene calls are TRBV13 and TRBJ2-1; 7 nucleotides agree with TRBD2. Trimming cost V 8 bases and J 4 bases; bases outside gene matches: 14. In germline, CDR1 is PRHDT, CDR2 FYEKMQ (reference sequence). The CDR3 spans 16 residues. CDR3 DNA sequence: TGTGCCAGCCAACCGAGGGAGGGGTCCGGATACAATGAGCAGTTCTTC. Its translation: CASQPREGSGYNEQFF.

The CDR3 DNA reads as TGTGCCAGTAGTCCCCGGGGAGGCGGCGAGCAGTACTTC. Amino acids: CASSPRGGGEQYF. The chain couples TRBV19 to TRBJ2-7, with D possibly matching TRBD2 (6 bases). From germline, CDR1 is LNHDA and CDR2 SQIVND (reference sequence). The CDR3 extends over 13 amino acids. V lost 5 bases to trimming and J lost 6 bases, with 14 bases between them.

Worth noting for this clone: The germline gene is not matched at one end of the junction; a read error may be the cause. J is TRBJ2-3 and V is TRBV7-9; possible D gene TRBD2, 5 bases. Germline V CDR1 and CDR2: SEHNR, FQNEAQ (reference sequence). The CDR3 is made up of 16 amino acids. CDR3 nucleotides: TGTTCCAGCAGCCTACCCCCACTAGGGATGGCGGATACGCAGTATTTT. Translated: CSSSLPPLGMADTQYF.

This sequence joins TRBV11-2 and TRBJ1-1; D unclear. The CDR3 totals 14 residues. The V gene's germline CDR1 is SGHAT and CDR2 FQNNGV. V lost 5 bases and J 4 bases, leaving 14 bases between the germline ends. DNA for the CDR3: TGTGCCAGCAGCCCCCGGCACGGAGTCACTGAAGCTTTCTTT. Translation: CASSPRHGVTEAFF.

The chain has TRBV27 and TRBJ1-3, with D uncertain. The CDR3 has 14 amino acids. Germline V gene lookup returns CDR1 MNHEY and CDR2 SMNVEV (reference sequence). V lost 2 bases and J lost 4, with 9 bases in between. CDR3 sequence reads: CASSLKAQGNTIYF. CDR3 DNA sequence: TGTGCCAGCAGTTTAAAGGCACAGGGAAACACCATATATTTT.

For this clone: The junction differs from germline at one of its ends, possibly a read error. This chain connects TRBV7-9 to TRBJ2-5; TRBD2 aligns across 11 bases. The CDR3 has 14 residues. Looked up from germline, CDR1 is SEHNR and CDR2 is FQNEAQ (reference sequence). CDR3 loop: CSSSLAGGQETQYF. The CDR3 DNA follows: TGTTCCAGCAGCCTAGCGGGGGGACAAGAGACCCAGTACTTC.